The present TCR beta chain was sequenced within a study of blood T cell repertoires in COVID-19. The method was immunoSEQ multiplex PCR; TCRdb's version includes in-frame clones alone and lacks a portion of them. The sample comprises 130,000 to 150,000 clones, roughly 84% of which are singletons, and over 2.5% rests with the top ten. Germline-derived CDR1 and CDR2 are SGHTA and FQGNSA. This CDR3 has 14 residues. V dropped 5 bases and J dropped 11 bases, with 21 bases sitting between them. The gene calls are TRBV7-2 and TRBJ1-1; D uncertain. The clonotype originates from a human donor with acute or convalescent COVID-19. The donor label of this sample is uncertain. The sample comprised peripheral blood. This CDR3 is CASSPLEGLKGAFF. In nucleotides, the CDR3 is TGTGCCAGCAGCCCCTTAGAGGGATTGAAAGGGGCTTTCTTT.